This TCR beta chain is drawn from a study of T cell repertoires in cytomegalovirus infection (dated by TCRdb to between 2018 and 2021). Looking at the study overall: Recently identified HLA-C-restricted CMV epitopes, whose presentation resists viral immunomodulation, were targeted by peptide stimulations together with well-studied HLA-B-restricted epitopes. Donor HLA type was relevant to the analysis, as public TCR beta signatures indicated carriage of CMV infection together with the matching HLA type.

The treatment or condition label of this sample denotes: in vitro stimulation with specific CMV peptide epitopes to enrich CMV-specific T cells. The sample was run on an Illumina HiSeq 1500. The public sequencing data were trimmed at Q25 with fastp and processed into clonotypes with MiXCR by TCRdb, which kept only in-frame beta chains. Entries that share a CDR3 protein sequence are merged under the most common genes and DNA. Present in this sample are about 83,000 distinct CDR3 sequences, around 49% of which were seen just once. The ten largest clones capture 93% of the sample. Of note for this clonotype: Its target antigen remains unknown. No clone much larger than this one lies a single base away; base qualities are absent.

Results and caveats for the whole study, not just this receptor: In both this cohort and an independent cohort of several hundred donors, the cumulative frequency of public TCR beta family members distinguished carriers of CMV infection plus the relevant HLA type. The ex vivo response was dominated by HLA-C-restricted CMV-specific TCR beta clonotypes, and the single most frequent clonotype in two of eight donors was supplied by these HLA-C-restricted clonotypes.

Clipping removes 4 bases from V and 7 bases from J, with 10 as the unmatched junction base count. The germline V gene (reference sequence) yields SGHAT for CDR1 and FQDESV for CDR2. The CDR3, cysteine through phenylalanine, is 14 amino acids long. Only the CDR3 region is kept as DNA, spanning 42 bases read in frame from base 1. The source material was CD8+ T cells from cultured PBMCs, sampled from culture after CMV antigen stimulation. The clonotype comes from a human donor in good health (CMV status not recorded). Some clones in this sample may be carry-over from other donors' samples. The sequence is built from TRBV11-1 and TRBJ2-7; the junction holds 7 bases that match TRBD1. At the DNA level, the sequence is TGTGCCAGCAGCTCAACGACAGGGTCGGAGGAGCAGTACTTC. It translates as CASSSTTGSEEQYF.